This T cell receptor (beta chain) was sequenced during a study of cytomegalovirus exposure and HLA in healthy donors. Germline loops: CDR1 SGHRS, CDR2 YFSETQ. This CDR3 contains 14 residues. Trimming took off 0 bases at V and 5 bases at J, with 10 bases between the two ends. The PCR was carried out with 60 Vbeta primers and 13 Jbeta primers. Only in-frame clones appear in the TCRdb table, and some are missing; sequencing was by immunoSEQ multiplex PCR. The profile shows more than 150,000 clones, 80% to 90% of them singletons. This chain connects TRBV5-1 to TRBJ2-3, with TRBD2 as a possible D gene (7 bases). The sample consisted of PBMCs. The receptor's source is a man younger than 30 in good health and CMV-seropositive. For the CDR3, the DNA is TGCGCCAGCAGCTTGGGCGGGGGCGTAGATACGCAGTATTTT. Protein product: CASSLGGGVDTQYF.